This T cell receptor (beta chain) emerged from a study of blood T cell repertoires in COVID-19 (TCRdb year 2020). About the full investigation: Samples covering the acute and convalescent phases of COVID-19 were provided by collaborators in the United States, Italy and Spain. Subjects who had been exposed to COVID-19, were actively infected with it, or had recovered from it provided the deeply sampled blood TCRbeta repertoires that made up the dataset. A de-identified subject ID, COVID-19 status, age in years and sex were almost always included in the sample metadata. Samples came from the ongoing ImmuneRACE study (first 160 participants) plus 1,254 subjects from 6 global collaborators. The prospective study material was composed of cDNA or gDNA derived from T cells, B-cell-depleted T cells, or PBMCs. The repertoires were made available in a free public database intended to serve as a resource for research on the immune response to SARS-CoV-2. Where available, HLA class I and class II types were obtained from metadata supplied by the sample provider rather than from assay-based typing. Beyond this particular receptor, the publication reports: Clinical and demographic metadata were provided uncurated, with the amount varying by source and participant.

From cysteine to phenylalanine, the CDR3 is 16 amino acids long. CDR3 DNA is the only sequence kept; it has 48 bases, read in frame from the first base. CDR1 and CDR2 are read off the germline V gene (reference sequence) as SGHNT and YYREEE. Trimmed from V: 0 bases; trimmed from J: 2 bases; junction bases lacking a gene match: 3. This clone showed up just once. Its antigen is not yet known. The record has no base qualities; no much larger clone is one base away. TCRbeta CDR3 regions were amplified from genomic DNA using the immunoSEQ Assay, a bias-controlled multiplex PCR. In the paper's pipeline: The number of nucleated cells in each sample was estimated from the amplification of reference gene primers within the assay. Sequence reads were collapsed and filtered to measure the absolute abundance of every unique TCRbeta CDR3 rearrangement. For each sample, productive Simpson clonality was calculated as the square root of Simpson's diversity index over productive rearrangements. TCRdb holds this immuneACCESS table with in-frame rearrangements only. Some clones are missing; in checked studies, unresolved V genes explain under half, and the rest has no known cause. From that table come the V and J calls and clone size; the DNA was used to work out D and trimming. Here the sample has approximately 360,000 clones; roughly 90% occur a single time. The top ten hold more than 0.95% of the sample.

Whole blood was collected in K2EDTA tubes by collaborating institutions according to the institutions' own protocols. Collaborator samples were shipped for TCRbeta analysis as frozen whole blood, isolated PBMCs, or DNA extracted from either sample type. What was sequenced was peripheral blood. The chain is assembled from TRBV5-4 and TRBJ2-2, and 8 bases in between align with TRBD1. This receptor was taken from a man aged 40-50 years with acute or convalescent COVID-19. CDR3 region: CASSLGPGGNTGELFF. The DNA sequence is given as TGTGCCAGCAGCTTGGGGCCAGGGGGCAACACCGGGGAGCTGTTTTTT.